This is a list of T cell receptor beta chains from one sample in a study of blood T cells in healthy people across ages. MiXCR, applied by TCRdb to the 5' RACE reads, yields one record per CDR3 protein. Of around 2 million distinct CDR3 sequences listed, about two fifths were seen once; the top ten hold roughly 23%. Sequencing was done on a sample of blood. The origin of the receptors is a human donor in good health. Each CDR3 is given with its conserved first and last residue. A D gene is named only where the DNA matches it firmly. Not all rows give a size; the values are once, few, many and, for expanded clones, a class.

d_call	v_call	j_call	clone_size	cdr3_nt	cdr3_aa
-	TRBV5-5	TRBJ1-6	-	TGTGCCAGCAGCTTGGACAGTGGCGCTCTCCACTTT	CASSLDSGALHF
-	TRBV7-9	TRBJ2-7	-	TGTGCCAGCAGCCCCCAGGGGTGGGGGAACTCCTACGAGCAGTACTTC	CASSPQGWGNSYEQYF
-	TRBV18	TRBJ1-1	-	TGTGCCAGCTCACCACCGAGTCAGGGGTTTAGGAACACTGAAGCTTTCTTT	CASSPPSQGFRNTEAFF
-	TRBV13	TRBJ2-3	-	TGTGCCAGCAGCCCACGCTTCCTAGCTAACACAGATATGCAGTATTTT	CASSPRFLANTDMQYF
TRBD2	TRBV7-2	TRBJ2-7	few	TGTGCCAGCAGCTTTAGCGGACCGGGAGGAGGGAACGAGCAGTACTTC	CASSFSGPGGGNEQYF
-	TRBV7-2	TRBJ1-2	-	TGTGCCAGCAGCCCAGGACTTTCCAGTAACTATGGCTACACCTTC	CASSPGLSSNYGYTF
TRBD2	TRBV4-1	TRBJ2-3	-	TGCGCCAGCAGCCAAGAATCAGCGGGGGGTCGAGATACGCAGTATTTT	CASSQESAGGRDTQYF
TRBD1	TRBV2	TRBJ1-1	-	TGTGCCAGCAGGGGCGGACAGGGCCCCGACCTGAACACTGAAGCTTTCTTT	CASRGGQGPDLNTEAFF
-	TRBV7-6	TRBJ2-1	few	TGTGCCAGCAGCTTAGAACCATTGAATGAGCAGTTCTTC	CASSLEPLNEQFF
-	TRBV4-3	TRBJ1-1	-	TGCGCCAGCAGCCAAGATCGAATGTTCATTGGCACTGAAGCTTTCTTT	CASSQDRMFIGTEAFF
TRBD2	TRBV20-1	TRBJ2-1	-	TGCAGTGCTAGCGGGGGGGCCGGTGAGCAGTTCTTC	CSASGGAGEQFF
TRBD1	TRBV6-2/TRBV6-3	TRBJ1-1	few	TGTGCCAGCAGTCCACGGGGACAGTTGAACACTGAAGCTTTCTTT	CASSPRGQLNTEAFF
TRBD1	TRBV3-1	TRBJ2-5	-	TGTGCCAGCAGCCAAAAAACAGGGGGGGAGACCCAGTACTTC	CASSQKTGGETQYF
TRBD1	TRBV27	TRBJ2-1	few	TGTGCCAGCAGTATGGACAGGAACAATGAGCAGTTCTTC	CASSMDRNNEQFF
TRBD1	TRBV12-3/TRBV12-4	TRBJ1-4	-	TGTGCCAGCAGTTCCATGACAGGGGGCGACGAAAAACTGTTTTTT	CASSSMTGGDEKLFF
TRBD1	TRBV5-1	TRBJ2-3	-	TGCGCCAGCAGCTTTGACAGGGTTGCAGATACGCAGTATTTT	CASSFDRVADTQYF
TRBD2	TRBV6-5	TRBJ2-3	once	TGTGCCAGCAGTTACAAGGGCGGGGGTCCCCACATAGATATGCAGTATTTT	CASSYKGGGPHIDMQYF
-	TRBV29-1	TRBJ2-3	few	TGCAGCGTTGGACTTTCCGGGGGCACAGATACGCAGTATTTT	CSVGLSGGTDTQYF
-	TRBV20-1	TRBJ1-2	-	TGCAGTGCTAGCAGGGACGGGAACTATGGCTACACCTTC	CSASRDGNYGYTF
-	TRBV2	TRBJ1-2	-	TGTGCCAGCAGTGCCAAGGGATCCTCCTATGGCAACACCTTC	CASSAKGSSYGNTF